This T cell receptor beta chain was found in a study of T cells in Graves' hyperthyroidism and ophthalmopathy. For the study at large: Before any treatment, at initial diagnosis, peripheral blood was collected.

Amplification yielded TCR beta CDR3 regions, with RNA transcripts as the source. The HTBI primer set was used in a first-round RT-PCR of the TCR CDR3. TCRdb re-analysed the multiplex PCR reads in MiXCR, keeping a single row per CDR3 protein. The data show some 360,000 distinct CDR3 sequences, 11% to 15% seen once. Stable Graves' hyperthyroidism meant no ophthalmopathy progression within 18 months. Diagnoses used clinical symptoms, serum thyroxine and TRAb, thyroid ultrasound and orbital computed tomography. Findings of the study overall: A model of 13 V-J features distinguished ophthalmopathy from stable hyperthyroidism.

With respect to this clonotype: Its antigen is not identified.

V shed 0 bases and J shed 2 bases, with 4 bases lying between them. This CDR3 has 12 residues. Germline V gene data show CDR1 as DFQATT and CDR2 as SNEGSKA (reference sequence). The rearrangement links TRBV20-1 to TRBJ1-1; no clear D. The TCR sequence derives from a woman aged 60-70 years with Graves' hyperthyroidism. The specimen sequenced was blood. As DNA, the CDR3 is TGCAGTGCTAGAGATCCAAACACTGAAGCTTTCTTT. Protein product: CSARDPNTEAFF.